The clone carrying this T cell receptor beta chain has just a few counts. CDR3 size: 14 residues. V was pared by 4 bases and J by 6 bases, with 17 bases between. Germline-derived CDR1 and CDR2 are SGHKS and YYEKEE (reference sequence). This specimen comes from a study of T cells after yellow fever vaccination. TCRdb processed the 5' RACE reads anew with MiXCR; each CDR3 protein has one entry. This table has some 400,000 distinct CDR3 sequences, roughly 20% appearing once. The chain carries TRBV5-5 and TRBJ2-7; D is uncertain. The sequencing here drew on PBMCs, taken before the yellow fever booster vaccination. This clonotype was sampled from a man younger than 35 who received the YFV17D yellow fever vaccine. CDR3: CASSRTPPLVEQYF. Here the CDR3 DNA reads TGTGCCAGCAGCCGGACGCCGCCCTTGGTCGAGCAGTACTTC.